This TCR beta chain was identified in a study of shared clonotypes between healthy human individuals. Germline V gives CDR1 WNHNN, CDR2 SYGVQD (reference sequence). Trimming at V came to 6 bases and at J to 3 bases, leaving 9 bases not matched to a gene. CDR3 length equals 16 residues. Every subset had its genomic DNA shared out evenly among several immunoSEQ plates. Per sorted-subset replicate PCR, input was roughly 200 ng DNA, representing tens of thousands of T cell genomes. The table came from immunoSEQ multiplex PCR; TCRdb's copy has only in-frame clones and leaves some out. The sample lists roughly 720,000 clones; 90% were seen once.

The clonotype was recovered from a man between 18 and 35 years old in good health. Some clones in this sample may be carry-over from other donors' samples. The specimen sequenced was memory CD8+ T cells from PBMCs. Subset in this sample: CD45RO+ cells pooled with CCR7-negative TemRA cells. The chain carries TRBV10-1 and TRBJ2-2; 8 nucleotides match TRBD1. CDR3: CASSPTGTGHTGELFF. Here the CDR3 DNA reads TGCGCCAGCAGCCCGACCGGGACAGGTCACACCGGGGAGCTGTTTTTT.